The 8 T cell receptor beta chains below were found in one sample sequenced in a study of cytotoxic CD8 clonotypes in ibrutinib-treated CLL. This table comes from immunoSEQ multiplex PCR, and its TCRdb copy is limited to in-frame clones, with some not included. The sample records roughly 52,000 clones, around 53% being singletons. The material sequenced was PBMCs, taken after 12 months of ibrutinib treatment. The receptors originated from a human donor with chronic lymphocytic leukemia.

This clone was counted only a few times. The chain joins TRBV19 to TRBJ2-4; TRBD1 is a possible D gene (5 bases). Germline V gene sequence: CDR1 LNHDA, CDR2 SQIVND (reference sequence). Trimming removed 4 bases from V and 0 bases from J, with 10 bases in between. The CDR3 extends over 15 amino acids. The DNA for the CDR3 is TGTGCCAGTAGTACAGGGATTATAGCCAAAAACATTCAGTACTTC. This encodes CASSTGIIAKNIQYF.

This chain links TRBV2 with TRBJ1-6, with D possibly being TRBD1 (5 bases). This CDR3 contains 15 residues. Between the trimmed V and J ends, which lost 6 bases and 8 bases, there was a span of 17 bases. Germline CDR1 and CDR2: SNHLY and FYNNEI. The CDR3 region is CASRGTGGRDSPLHF. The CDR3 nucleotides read TGTGCCAGCAGGGGCACCGGGGGTCGAGATTCACCCCTCCACTTT.

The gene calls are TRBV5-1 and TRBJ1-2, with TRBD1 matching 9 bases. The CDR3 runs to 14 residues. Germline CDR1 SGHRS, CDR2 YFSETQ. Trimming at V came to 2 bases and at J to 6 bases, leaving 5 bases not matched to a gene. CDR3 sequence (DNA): TGCGCCAGCAGCTTAAGACAGGGGGAAGATGGCTACACCTTC. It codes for CASSLRQGEDGYTF.

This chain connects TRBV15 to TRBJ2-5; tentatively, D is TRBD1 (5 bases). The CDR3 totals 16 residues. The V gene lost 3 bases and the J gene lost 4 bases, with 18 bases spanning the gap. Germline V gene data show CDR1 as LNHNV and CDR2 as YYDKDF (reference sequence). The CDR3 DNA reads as TGTGCCACCAGCAGCGACCGAAGGGGAATGTTAGAGACCCAGTACTTC. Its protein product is CATSSDRRGMLETQYF.

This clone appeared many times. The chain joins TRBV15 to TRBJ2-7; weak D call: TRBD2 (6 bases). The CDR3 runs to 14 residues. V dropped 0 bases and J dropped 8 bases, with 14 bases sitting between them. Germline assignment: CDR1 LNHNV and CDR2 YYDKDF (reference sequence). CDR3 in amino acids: CATSRELVEGKQYF. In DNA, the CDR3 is TGTGCCACCAGCAGAGAGTTGGTGGAGGGTAAGCAGTACTTC.

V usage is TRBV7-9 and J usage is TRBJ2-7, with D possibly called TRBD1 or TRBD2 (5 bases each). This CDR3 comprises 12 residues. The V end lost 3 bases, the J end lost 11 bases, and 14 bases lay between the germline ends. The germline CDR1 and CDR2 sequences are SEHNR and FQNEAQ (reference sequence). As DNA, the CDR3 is TGTGCCAGCAGCTTTGAGGGGTTGGTAGAGTACTTC. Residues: CASSFEGLVEYF.

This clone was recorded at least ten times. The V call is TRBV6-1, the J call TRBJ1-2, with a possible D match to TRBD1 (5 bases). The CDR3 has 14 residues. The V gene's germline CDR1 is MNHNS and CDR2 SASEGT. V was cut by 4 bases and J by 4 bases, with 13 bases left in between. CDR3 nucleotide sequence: TGTGCCAGCAGTGGAACGGTAGGGGTCTATGGCTACACCTTC. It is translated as CASSGTVGVYGYTF.

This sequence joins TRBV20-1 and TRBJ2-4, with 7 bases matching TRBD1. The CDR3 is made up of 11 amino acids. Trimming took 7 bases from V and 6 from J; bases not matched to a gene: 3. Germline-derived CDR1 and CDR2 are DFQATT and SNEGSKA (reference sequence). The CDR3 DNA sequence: TGCAGTGGGACAGGATTAAACATTCAGTACTTC. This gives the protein CSGTGLNIQYF.